These 18 T cell receptor beta chains were all obtained from the same sample, sequenced in a study of blood T cell repertoires in COVID-19. Only in-frame clones appear in the TCRdb table, and some are missing; sequencing was by immunoSEQ multiplex PCR. The table has approximately 200,000 clones, approximately 90% seen once. The sample comprised peripheral blood. These receptors all come from a man aged 25-45 years with acute or convalescent COVID-19.

V gene TRBV10-1 combines with J gene TRBJ1-1, with TRBD1 identical over 12 bases. After removal of 5 bases from V and 6 bases from J, the junction contained 13 bases not matched to a gene. The CDR3 is 17 residues long. Looked up from germline, CDR1 is WNHNN and CDR2 is SYGVQD (reference sequence). This chain's CDR3 is CASSSGTGGFTDAEAFF. CDR3 DNA sequence: TGCGCCAGCAGTTCCGGGACAGGGGGCTTCACGGACGCTGAAGCTTTCTTT.

CDR3 in DNA: TGCGCCAGCAGCCAAGATCCCGGGGTCATTAACTATGGCTACACCTTC. Residues: CASSQDPGVINYGYTF. The chain links TRBV4-1 to TRBJ1-2; D not certain. The CDR3 has 16 amino acids. Between the trimmed V and J ends, which lost 0 bases and 1 base, there was a span of 12 bases. Germline V CDR1 and CDR2: MGHRA, YSYEKL.

The genes are TRBV7-9 and TRBJ2-5; maybe TRBD2 (5 bases). V was pared by 3 bases and J by 5 bases, with 10 bases between. The germline gives CDR1 SEHNR, CDR2 FQNEAQ (reference sequence). The CDR3 consists of 13 residues. In DNA, the CDR3 is TGTGCCAGCAGCTTGAGCGGCGTGGAGACCCAGTACTTC. This encodes CASSLSGVETQYF.

CDR3 coding DNA: TGTGCCAGCAGCTTGACGACAGGGGAGTATCAGCCCCAGCATTTT. Its translation is CASSLTTGEYQPQHF. This chain uses TRBV5-5 with TRBJ1-5; TRBD1 matches 8 bases. CDR3 length: 15 amino acids. CDR1 is SGHKS and CDR2 is YYEKEE in the germline V gene (reference sequence). With 1 base clipped from V and 5 bases from J, the junction kept 5 bases outside the gene matches.

In the case of this clone: The sample has other DNA sequences that encode this CDR3 too. This chain links TRBV29-1 with TRBJ1-2; 8 bases are shared with TRBD1. V gave up 6 bases and J gave up 4 bases; unmatched junction bases: 1. Germline CDR1 is SQVTM and CDR2 is ANQGSEA. The CDR3 runs 11 residues. The CDR3 reads CSVDRGYGYTF. The CDR3, as DNA: TGCAGCGTCGACAGGGGCTATGGCTACACCTTC.

This clone was seen only once. V gene TRBV28 combines with J gene TRBJ1-6, with 10 bases identical to TRBD1. Germline V CDR1 and CDR2: MDHEN, SYDVKM. The J segment lost 7 bases and the V segment lost 3 bases, leaving 9 bases of the junction unmatched. The CDR3 totals 17 residues. The CDR3 loop reads CASSLDFGQGDNSPLHF. In nucleotides, the CDR3 is TGTGCCAGCAGTTTGGACTTCGGACAGGGGGACAATTCACCCCTCCACTTT.

In its sample, this clone was seen once. V and J are TRBV4-2 and TRBJ1-5, with TRBD1 as a possible D gene (5 bases). Trimming shortened V by 0 bases and J by 7 bases, and 13 bases separated the two germline ends. The length of the CDR3 is 15 residues. Germline loops: CDR1 LGHNA, CDR2 YNFKEQ. This CDR3 reads CASSQDPTRAQPQHF. CDR3 nucleotides: TGTGCCAGCAGCCAAGACCCGACCAGGGCCCAGCCCCAGCATTTT.

This clone is a singleton in its sample. This chain uses TRBV24-1 with TRBJ2-7, with 10 positions matching TRBD2. The J segment lost 5 bases and the V segment lost 4 bases, leaving 7 bases of the junction unmatched. The CDR3 extends over 15 amino acids. The germline gives CDR1 KGHDR, CDR2 SFDVKD. The CDR3 loop reads CATSEQRGGLDEQYF. The DNA for the CDR3 is TGTGCCACCAGTGAACAGCGGGGGGGGCTCGACGAGCAGTACTTC.

The CDR3 spells CASSLTGIQQPQHF. The DNA of the CDR3 is TGTGCCAGCAGCTTGACAGGGATTCAGCAGCCCCAGCATTTT. The genes are TRBV7-2 and TRBJ1-5; 7 nucleotides line up with TRBD1. The length of the CDR3 is 14 residues. V dropped 3 bases and J dropped 7; count of bases not matched to a gene: 6. From germline, CDR1 is SGHTA and CDR2 FQGNSA.

This clone was observed many times. The V gene is TRBV2, the J gene TRBJ1-2; TRBD1 matches 7 bases. This CDR3 is 15 amino acids long. The V segment lost 2 bases and the J segment 8 bases; nucleotides outside the gene matches: 11. Germline CDR1 and CDR2: SNHLY and FYNNEI. Written as DNA, the CDR3 is TGTGCCAGCAGTGAATTTGGGGGAGACAGGGACGGCTACACCTTC. This translates into CASSEFGGDRDGYTF.

This clone was recorded only once. The genes are TRBV2 and TRBJ2-1; 11 bases line up with TRBD2. The germline V gene has CDR1 SNHLY and CDR2 FYNNEI. This CDR3 has 14 residues. With 8 bases clipped from V and 6 bases from J, the junction kept 6 bases outside the gene matches. Here the CDR3 reads CASGGLAEFNEQFF. The CDR3 DNA reads as TGTGCCAGCGGGGGACTAGCGGAGTTCAATGAGCAGTTCTTC.

This sequence joins TRBV5-4 and TRBJ2-1; no firm D call. V shed 0 bases and J shed 7 bases, with 14 bases lying between them. Germline-derived CDR1 and CDR2 are SGHNT and YYREEE (reference sequence). CDR3 length: 15 residues. The CDR3, as DNA: TGTGCCAGCAGCTTGGAAGCATTGACTTTGAATGAGCAGTTCTTC. It specifies CASSLEALTLNEQFF.

This clone was observed once. The chain uses TRBV28 and TRBJ1-4; 7 bases match TRBD1. V was pared by 5 bases and J by 11 bases, with 8 bases of the junction left unmatched. This CDR3 is 13 amino acids long. Looked up from germline, CDR1 is MDHEN and CDR2 is SYDVKM. The CDR3 DNA sequence: TGTGCCAGCAGTGCACGACAGGGTCAGAAACTGTTTTTT. Amino acid sequence: CASSARQGQKLFF.

V and J are TRBV7-2 and TRBJ2-1, with 9 bases lining up with TRBD2. Germline V CDR1 and CDR2: SGHTA, FQGNSA. Trimming took 6 bases from V and 0 from J; bases not matched to a gene: 6. This CDR3 is 16 amino acids long. CDR3 sequence: CASRTGLASSYNEQFF. As DNA, the CDR3 is TGTGCCAGCAGAACAGGACTAGCGAGCTCCTACAATGAGCAGTTCTTC.

The chain carries TRBV6-5 and TRBJ2-7, with D possibly matching TRBD2 (5 bases). Germline values: CDR1 MNHEY, CDR2 SVGAGI. The V end lost 6 bases, the J end lost 2 bases, and 17 bases lay between the germline ends. CDR3 size: 15 residues. The CDR3 protein is CASSPTDSRTYEQYF. For the CDR3, the DNA is TGTGCCAGCAGCCCCACGGACTCCCGAACCTACGAGCAGTACTTC.

CDR3 bases: TGTGCCAGCAGCGCCCATACCGGACAGGAGAACACTGAAGCTTTCTTT. Translated: CASSAHTGQENTEAFF. The V call is TRBV9, the J call TRBJ1-1, with 7 bases lining up with TRBD1. The V gene end was trimmed by 3 bases and the J gene end by 1 base; junction bases not matched to a gene: 9. Germline V gene lookup returns CDR1 SGDLS and CDR2 YYNGEE. The CDR3 runs 16 residues.

V is TRBV7-9 and J is TRBJ2-5, with 9 nucleotides matching TRBD2. CDR3 length: 18 residues. V shed 6 bases and J 3 bases; nucleotides not matched to a gene: 17. CDR1 and CDR2 from the germline V gene are SEHNR and FQNEAQ (reference sequence). The CDR3 DNA is TGTGCCAGCAGGGAGACCCGGTTCGGCGGGAGGGGTAAAGAGACCCAGTACTTC. Its protein is CASRETRFGGRGKETQYF.

This clone was seen a single time. The chain couples TRBV5-5 to TRBJ1-1; the match to TRBD1 covers 7 bases. The CDR3 covers 14 residues. V dropped 6 bases and J dropped 1; count of bases not matched to a gene: 6. Germline CDR1 is SGHKS and CDR2 is YYEKEE (reference sequence). The CDR3 region has the DNA TGTGCCAGCATCACCGGGACAGAGAACACTGAAGCTTTCTTT. Translating gives CASITGTENTEAFF.